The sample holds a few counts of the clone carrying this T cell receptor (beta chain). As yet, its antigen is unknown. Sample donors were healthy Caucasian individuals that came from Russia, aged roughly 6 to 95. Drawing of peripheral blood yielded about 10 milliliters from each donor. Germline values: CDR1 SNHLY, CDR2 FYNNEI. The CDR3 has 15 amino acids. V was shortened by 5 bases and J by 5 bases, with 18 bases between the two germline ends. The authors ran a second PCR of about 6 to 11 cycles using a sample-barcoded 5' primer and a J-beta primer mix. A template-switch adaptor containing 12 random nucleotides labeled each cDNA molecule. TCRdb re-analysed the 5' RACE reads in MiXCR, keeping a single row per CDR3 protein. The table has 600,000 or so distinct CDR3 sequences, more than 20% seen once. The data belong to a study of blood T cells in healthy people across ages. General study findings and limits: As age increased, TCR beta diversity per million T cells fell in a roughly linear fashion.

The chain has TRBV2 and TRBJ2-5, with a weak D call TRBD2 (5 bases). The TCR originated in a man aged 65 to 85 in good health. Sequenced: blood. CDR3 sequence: CASSPRREQLETQYF. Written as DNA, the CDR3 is TGTGCCAGCAGTCCTCGTCGGGAACAGTTGGAGACCCAGTACTTC.